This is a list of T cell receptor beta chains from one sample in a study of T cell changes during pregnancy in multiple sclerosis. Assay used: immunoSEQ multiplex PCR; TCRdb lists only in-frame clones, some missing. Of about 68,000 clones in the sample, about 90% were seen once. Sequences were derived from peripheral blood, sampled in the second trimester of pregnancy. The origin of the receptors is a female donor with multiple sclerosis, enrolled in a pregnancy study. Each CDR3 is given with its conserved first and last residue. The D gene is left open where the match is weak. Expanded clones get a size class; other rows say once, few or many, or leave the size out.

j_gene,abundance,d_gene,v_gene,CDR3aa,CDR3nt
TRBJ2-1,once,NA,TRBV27,CASSFQTRGNYNEQFF,TGTGCCAGCAGTTTTCAGACGCGGGGAAACTACAATGAGCAGTTCTTC
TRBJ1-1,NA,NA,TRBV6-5,CASSPERENTEAFF,TGTGCCAGCAGCCCGGAGAGGGAGAACACTGAAGCTTTCTTT
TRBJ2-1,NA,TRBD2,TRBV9,CASSTTSGGLDEQFF,TGTGCCAGCAGCACCACTAGCGGGGGGTTGGATGAGCAGTTCTTC
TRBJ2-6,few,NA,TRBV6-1,CASSEAQGGANVLTF,TGTGCCAGCAGTGAAGCGCAGGGTGGGGCCAACGTCCTGACTTTC
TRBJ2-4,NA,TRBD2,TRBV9,CASSKAGAVQYF,TGTGCCAGCAGCAAAGCGGGGGCCGTTCAGTACTTC
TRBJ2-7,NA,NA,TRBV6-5,CASSWTFSSYEQYF,TGTGCCAGCAGTTGGACTTTCAGCTCCTACGAGCAGTACTTC
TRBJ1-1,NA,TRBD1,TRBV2,CASNSDRGLGATEAFF,TGTGCCAGCAACTCCGACAGGGGGCTGGGGGCGACTGAAGCTTTCTTT
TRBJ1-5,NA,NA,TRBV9,CASSVGASNQPQHF,TGTGCCAGCAGCGTAGGGGCCAGCAATCAGCCCCAGCATTTT
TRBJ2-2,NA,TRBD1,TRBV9,CASSGRQGTNAGELFF,TGTGCCAGCAGCGGAAGACAGGGAACGAACGCCGGGGAGCTGTTTTTT
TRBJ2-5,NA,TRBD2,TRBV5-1,CASSPPSGGYQETQYF,TGCGCCAGCAGCCCTCCCAGCGGGGGGTACCAAGAGACCCAGTACTTC
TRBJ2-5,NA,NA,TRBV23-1,CASSQFSGLVETQYF,TGCGCCAGCAGTCAATTCTCAGGGCTGGTGGAGACCCAGTACTTC
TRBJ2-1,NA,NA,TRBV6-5,CASSFGERNEQFF,TGTGCCAGCAGTTTCGGGGAGAGGAATGAGCAGTTCTTC
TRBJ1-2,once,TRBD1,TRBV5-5,CASSLDPGTGGGYTF,TGTGCCAGCAGCTTGGACCCCGGGACAGGGGGCGGCTACACCTTC
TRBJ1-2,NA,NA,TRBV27,CASSPDWDTLPYGYTF,TGTGCCAGCAGTCCTGACTGGGACACACTCCCTTATGGCTACACCTTC
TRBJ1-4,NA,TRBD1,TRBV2,CASARDREEKLFF,TGTGCCAGCGCCCGGGACAGGGAGGAAAAACTGTTTTTT
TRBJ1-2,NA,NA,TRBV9,CASSVGPRALEGIDYGYTF,TGTGCCAGCAGCGTAGGACCGAGGGCCCTGGAGGGGATTGACTATGGCTACACCTTC
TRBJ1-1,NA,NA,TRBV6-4,CASRSGENTEAFF,TGTGCCAGCAGGTCTGGAGAGAACACTGAAGCTTTCTTT
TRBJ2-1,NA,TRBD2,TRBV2,CASVPGGRSEQFF,TGTGCCAGCGTACCGGGGGGGCGGAGCGAGCAGTTCTTC
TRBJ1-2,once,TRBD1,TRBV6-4,CASTPDGGTGARVYGYTF,TGTGCCAGCACCCCAGATGGGGGGACAGGGGCCAGGGTCTATGGCTACACCTTC
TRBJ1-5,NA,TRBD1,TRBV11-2,CASSLGQGASNQPQHF,TGTGCCAGCAGCTTAGGACAGGGGGCCAGCAATCAGCCCCAGCATTTT
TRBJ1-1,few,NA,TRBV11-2,CASIPWGGTEAFF,TGTGCCAGCATCCCCTGGGGGGGCACTGAAGCTTTCTTT
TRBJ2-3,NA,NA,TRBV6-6,CATEGGSDTQYF,TGTGCCACCGAGGGGGGGTCAGATACGCAGTATTTT
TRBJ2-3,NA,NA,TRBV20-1,CSAVFTDTQYF,TGCAGTGCCGTGTTTACAGATACGCAGTATTTT
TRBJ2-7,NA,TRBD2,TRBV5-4,CASSPPRGVGYEQYF,TGTGCCAGCAGCCCTCCGCGGGGGGTAGGGTACGAGCAGTACTTC
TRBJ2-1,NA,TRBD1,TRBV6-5,CASSSLDRGHGNEQFF,TGTGCCAGCAGTTCCCTCGACAGGGGGCATGGGAATGAGCAGTTCTTC
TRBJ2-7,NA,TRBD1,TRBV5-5,CASSLATGGTYEQYF,TGTGCCAGCAGCTTGGCAACAGGGGGGACCTACGAGCAGTACTTC
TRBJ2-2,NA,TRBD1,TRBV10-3,CAINRGGRGLGGELFF,TGTGCCATCAACAGAGGGGGCAGGGGGCTTGGCGGGGAGCTGTTTTTT
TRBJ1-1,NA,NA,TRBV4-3,CASSSPGGPHEAFF,TGCGCCAGCAGCTCCCCGGGGGGACCGCATGAAGCTTTCTTT
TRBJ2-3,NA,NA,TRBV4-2,CASSQGGGADTQYF,TGTGCCAGCAGCCAGGGAGGGGGGGCAGATACGCAGTATTTT
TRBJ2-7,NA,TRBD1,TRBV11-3,CASSLGTGSYEQYF,TGTGCCAGCAGCTTGGGGACAGGCTCCTACGAGCAGTACTTC
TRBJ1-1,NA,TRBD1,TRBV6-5,CASSYSGGRYEAFF,TGTGCCAGCAGTTACTCAGGGGGCCGCTATGAAGCTTTCTTT
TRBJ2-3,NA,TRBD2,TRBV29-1,CSVDNGGGGTDTQYF,TGCAGCGTTGATAATGGGGGAGGGGGCACAGATACGCAGTATTTT
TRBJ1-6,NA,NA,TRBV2,CASSAAVENSPLHF,TGTGCCAGCAGCGCCGCCGTCGAGAATTCACCCCTCCACTTT
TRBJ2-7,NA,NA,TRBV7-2,CASSLGFTGHRSYEQYF,TGTGCCAGCAGCTTGGGGTTCACAGGTCACCGCTCCTACGAGCAGTACTTC
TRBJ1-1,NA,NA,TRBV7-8,CASSLDGGRAFF,TGTGCCAGCAGCTTAGATGGGGGGAGGGCTTTCTTT
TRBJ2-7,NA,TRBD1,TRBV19,CASSIDVTGGSYEQYF,TGTGCCAGTAGTATAGATGTCACAGGGGGCTCCTACGAGCAGTACTTC
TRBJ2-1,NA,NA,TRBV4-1,CASSQRLALVEQFF,TGCGCCAGCAGCCAGCGACTCGCTCTTGTTGAGCAGTTCTTC
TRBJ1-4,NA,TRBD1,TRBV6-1,CASTLTGLDEKLFF,TGTGCCAGCACCTTGACAGGGTTAGACGAAAAACTGTTTTTT
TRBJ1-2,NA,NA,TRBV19,CASSVGLNYGYTF,TGTGCCAGTAGTGTGGGACTGAACTATGGCTACACCTTC
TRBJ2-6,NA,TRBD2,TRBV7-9,CASSVGVGTSSGANVLTF,TGTGCCAGCAGCGTTGGGGTGGGGACTAGCTCTGGGGCCAACGTCCTGACTTTC
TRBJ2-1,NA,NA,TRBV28,CASSLSAFSYNEQFF,TGTGCCAGCAGTTTATCCGCCTTTAGCTACAATGAGCAGTTCTTC
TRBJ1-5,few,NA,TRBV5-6,CASRAWTTSNQPQHF,TGTGCCAGCAGAGCTTGGACAACTTCAAATCAGCCCCAGCATTTT
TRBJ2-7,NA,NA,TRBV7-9,CASSLVGRLSYEQYF,TGTGCCAGCAGCTTAGTTGGCAGACTCTCCTACGAGCAGTACTTC
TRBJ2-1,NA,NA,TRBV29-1,CSVERGDEQFF,TGCAGCGTTGAAAGAGGAGATGAGCAGTTCTTC
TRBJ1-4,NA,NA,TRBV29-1,CSVGWGGEKLFF,TGCAGCGTCGGGTGGGGAGGTGAAAAACTGTTTTTT
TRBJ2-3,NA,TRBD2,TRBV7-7,CASSLGGTDTQYF,TGTGCTAGCAGCTTGGGGGGGACAGATACGCAGTATTTT
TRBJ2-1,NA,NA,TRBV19,CASSLGLNNEQFF,TGTGCCAGTAGTTTGGGGCTAAACAATGAGCAGTTCTTC
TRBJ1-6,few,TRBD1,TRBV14,CASSQYTGATYNSPLHF,TGTGCCAGCAGCCAATATACAGGGGCGACCTATAATTCACCCCTCCACTTT
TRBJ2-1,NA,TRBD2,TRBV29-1,CSARLAGDHRNEQFF,TGCAGCGCTCGACTAGCGGGGGACCATCGGAATGAGCAGTTCTTC
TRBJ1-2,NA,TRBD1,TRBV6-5,CASSYRDRRSYGYTF,TGTGCCAGCAGTTACCGGGACAGGAGATCCTATGGCTACACCTTC
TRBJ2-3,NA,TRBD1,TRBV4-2,CASSQDSTGTGIADTQYF,TGTGCCAGCAGCCAAGATTCGACAGGGACGGGAATCGCAGATACGCAGTATTTT
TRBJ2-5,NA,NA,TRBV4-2,CASSQVGLGEEEETQYF,TGTGCCAGCAGCCAAGTGGGGTTAGGGGAAGAGGAAGAGACCCAGTACTTC